This entry is about one T cell receptor beta chain. A few counts support this clone. The antigen it recognizes is unknown. Base qualities are missing; no much larger clone stands one base away. Each donor gave one peripheral blood draw, approximately 0.11 L on average, collected into heparinised tubes. A BD FACSAria II and a panel including CD45RO, CCR7, CD25, CD127, CD95 and CD27 were used to sort naive, central memory, regulatory and stem cell-like memory CD4+ T cells. Purity was above 95% for every sorted population. Right away, PBMCs were isolated by Lymphoprep density gradient centrifugation and were stained directly, with no culture step. Samples were stained and sorted in pairs, with one healthy donor and one patient per experiment, so that batch effects were minimized. From cysteine to phenylalanine, the CDR3 is 17 amino acids long. Just the 51-base CDR3 DNA is kept, in frame starting at base 1. Relative to germline, V is missing 5 bases and J is missing 6 bases, with 16 bases of the junction outside any gene match. The germline V gene encodes CDR1 LNHDA and CDR2 SQIVND (reference sequence).

The High Capacity cDNA Reverse Transcription Kit was used to reverse transcribe all of the isolated RNA, meaning that expressed TCRB transcripts were what got sequenced. Naive, central memory and regulatory T cell samples underwent deep immunoSEQ sequencing, averaging about 3.57 million total reads per sample. Sorted cells were lysed in RLT buffer and RNA was extracted with DNase-treated RNeasy Micro or Mini kits, depending on cell number. Each cell subset was processed on its own to prevent cross-contamination, while patient and healthy donor samples were processed together. TCRB sequences were amplified from cDNA with the immunoSEQ multiplex PCR, producing 87-bp fragments spanning the CDR3 region. The amplicons were sequenced using the Illumina HiSeq platform. As for the authors' bioinformatics: PCR bias was corrected computationally using synthetic template baselines, and reads within Hamming distance 2 were collapsed, with unmergeable singletons discarded. Reads were aligned to IMGT to assign V, D and J genes, CDR3 length, and insertions or deletions at six rearrangement sites. Within each subset, clonotype counts were normalized to sorted cell number, and only after that were true diversity and Gini coefficients computed with the tcR R package. The overlap coefficient, calculated on TCRB nucleotide sequences, was used to measure repertoire sharing. As a proxy for the pre-selection repertoire, out-of-frame TCRB sequences from naive cells were analyzed. TCRdb's version of the immuneACCESS table is confined to in-frame rearrangements and falls short of the full clone set. An unresolved V gene accounts for under half of the shortfall where checked; the remainder is of unknown origin. V, J and clone size were drawn from that table, and D and trimming were deduced from the DNA. This sample holds around 600,000 clones; about an eighth were observed only once. The ten largest clones take up about 0.11% of the sample.

The sample originates from a study of beta chain features in type 1 diabetes (dated by TCRdb to 2016 to 2019). With respect to the entire study: Mean age, gender distribution, total cell number and subset yield were not different between patients and healthy donors. Whereas all 30 or so donors provided naive and central memory subsets, regulatory and stem cell-like memory subsets were isolated from just 8 patients and roughly 8 healthy donors. The study compared the TCRB repertoires of sorted circulating CD4+ T cell subsets in recently diagnosed type 1 diabetes patients with those in matched healthy donors. A total of 85 million to 110 million sorted cells were examined across all samples, and RNA yield correlated strongly with the number of cells per subset.

The paper as a whole reports these results and caveats: Shorter templates might be favored by PCR, yet because patient and control samples were amplified and corrected together, any such skew would affect both groups equally. The naive, central memory and regulatory TCRB repertoires appeared to resemble one another more closely among patients than among healthy donors. Because the HLA sub-analyses included only small numbers of individuals, any influence of HLA type on TCRB rearrangement was left unresolved. In all four CD4+ subsets, TCRB CDR3 length was moderately but significantly shorter in type 1 diabetes patients. Because cDNA was sequenced instead of genomic DNA, highly expressing activated cells could be over-represented, though the groups showed no difference in activation or CD3 levels. At VDJ recombination sites, patients with type 1 diabetes made fewer insertions and deleted more nucleotides, a pattern implying thymic rearrangement abnormalities.

The rearranged chain carries TRBV19 and TRBJ1-5, with TRBD1 identical over 7 junction bases. The sequencing input was naive CD4+ T cells from blood. What this sample's cell subset or site label stands for: true naive CD4+ T cells. The receptor was isolated from a man in his thirties or forties with type 1 diabetes. The DNA sequence follows: TGTGCCAGTAGTTACGACAGGGCAATCAGAGGTCGTCAGCCCCAGCATTTT. It encodes CASSYDRAIRGRQPQHF.